Presented here are 22 T cell receptor beta chains from one specimen sequenced in a study of blood T cells in healthy people across ages. Together with a sample-barcoded 5' primer, a J-beta primer mix was included in a second PCR lasting 7 to 11 cycles. Using its own MiXCR run on the 5' RACE reads, TCRdb lists one record per CDR3 protein. This sample yields about 670,000 distinct CDR3 sequences, of which over 40% are seen a single time; less than 15% belongs to the top ten. Sequenced material: blood. Source of these receptors: a woman of 80 years or more in good health.

This clonotype has just a few counts. This chain links TRBV9 with TRBJ2-5; 12 nucleotides align to TRBD2. V lost 4 bases to trimming and J lost 11 bases; unmatched junction nucleotides: 15. CDR3 length: 16 amino acids. The germline V gene has CDR1 SGDLS and CDR2 YYNGEE. This chain's CDR3 is CASSPRLAGADNEQYF. Written as DNA, the CDR3 is TGTGCCAGCAGCCCTCGACTAGCGGGGGCCGACAATGAGCAGTACTTC.

This clonotype was counted only a few times. The CDR3 protein is CAISLAGRGTDTQYF. CDR3 DNA sequence: TGTGCCATCAGTTTAGCGGGGAGAGGCACAGATACGCAGTATTTT. The genes are TRBV10-3 and TRBJ2-3; 8 bases are a match to TRBD2. CDR3 length: 15 residues. CDR1 and CDR2 from the germline V gene are ENHRY and SYGVKD. The V gene end was trimmed by 5 bases and the J gene end by 1 base; junction bases not matched to a gene: 5.

As for this clonotype: An end of the junction differs from the germline gene, which may be a read error. The chain employs TRBV5-1 and TRBJ2-1; 8 bases match TRBD2. The CDR3 runs to 19 residues. Germline CDR1 and CDR2: SGHRS and YFSETQ. Here the CDR3 reads CASSLADRGGPFLYNGQFF. CDR3 nucleotide sequence: TGCGCCAGCAGCTTGGCCGATCGGGGGGGCCCATTCCTTTACAATGGGCAGTTCTTC.

In its sample, this clonotype was seen many times. The V gene is TRBV7-8, the J gene TRBJ2-1; no firm D call. Trimming removed 1 base from V and 8 bases from J, with 9 bases in between. There are 13 residues in the CDR3. The germline V gene encodes CDR1 SGHVS and CDR2 FQNEAQ. The CDR3 spells CASSLVVSHEQFF. CDR3 DNA sequence: TGTGCCAGCAGCTTAGTAGTTTCTCATGAGCAGTTCTTC.

CDR3 nucleotide sequence: TGTGCCAGCACCGCAGGGGTTCGTCTGGCGCAGTATTTT. It encodes CASTAGVRLAQYF. The rearrangement joins TRBV27 to TRBJ2-3; TRBD1 is a possible D gene (6 bases). Germline lookup yields CDR1 MNHEY and CDR2 SMNVEV (reference sequence). Trimming stripped 7 bases from V and 10 bases from J, with 18 bases between. The CDR3 loop spans 13 amino acids.

This rearrangement joins TRBV9 to TRBJ1-2; D is uncertain. V was cut by 2 bases and J by 7 bases, with 9 bases left in between. Germline lookup yields CDR1 SGDLS and CDR2 YYNGEE. The CDR3 sequence is 12 residues long. DNA for the CDR3: TGTGCCAGCAGCGTGGGGAGCGGTGGCTACACCTTC. Protein sequence: CASSVGSGGYTF.

J is TRBJ1-1 and V is TRBV29-1; TRBD1 matches 7 bases. The CDR3 is made up of 13 amino acids. Germline V gene sequence: CDR1 SQVTM, CDR2 ANQGSEA. Trimming took 7 bases from V and 4 from J; bases not matched to a gene: 9. The CDR3 is CSARTGAGTEAFF. The CDR3 DNA is TGCAGCGCCCGGACAGGAGCGGGCACTGAAGCTTTCTTT.

This clonotype showed up just once. The CDR3 sequence: CASSVGAGTYEQYF. The CDR3 DNA sequence: TGTGCCAGCAGCGTAGGTGCAGGAACCTACGAGCAGTACTTC. The chain recombines TRBV9 with TRBJ2-7, with unresolved D. The germline V gene has CDR1 SGDLS and CDR2 YYNGEE. With 0 bases removed from V and 2 bases from J, the gap between germline ends came to 9 bases. This CDR3 is built from 14 residues.

Notes on this clonotype: This sequence may be a read error, since a much larger clone differs from it by one base. Here the CDR3 reads CASSFTDRGGDYTF. The CDR3 DNA sequence: TGTGCCAGCAGTTTCACCGACAGGGGAGGTGACTACACCTTC. The V and J genes are TRBV28 and TRBJ1-2, with 8 bases that match TRBD1. CDR1 is MDHEN and CDR2 is SYDVKM in the germline V gene. Trimming took 3 bases from V and 10 from J; bases not matched to a gene: 10. The CDR3 covers 14 residues.

The sample holds many counts of this clonotype. This CDR3 is CATSELAGVDEQYF. The CDR3 bases are TGTGCCACCAGTGAGCTAGCGGGAGTAGACGAGCAGTACTTC. The rearrangement links TRBV24-1 to TRBJ2-7; 10 bases align to TRBD2. CDR1 and CDR2 from the germline V gene are KGHDR and SFDVKD. Losses at the gene ends were 4 bases for V and 5 bases for J; bases not matched to a gene: 4. This CDR3 contains 14 residues.

This chain uses TRBV2 with TRBJ1-5; TRBD1 aligns across 7 bases. The CDR3 loop spans 15 amino acids. Germline trimming cut 2 bases from V and 11 bases from J; bases unmatched to any gene: 12. Germline CDR1 and CDR2: SNHLY and FYNNEI. As DNA, the CDR3 is TGTGCCAGCAGTGAAAATGGGCCTAGACAGGGTACCCAGCATTTT. Translated, it gives CASSENGPRQGTQHF.

The gene calls are TRBV20-1 and TRBJ2-5; D may be TRBD2 (6 bases). Judging by the DNA end, TRBJ2-7 fits better; the J call may be wrong. The CDR3 is 14 residues long. Per the germline V gene, CDR1 is DFQATT and CDR2 is SNEGSKA (reference sequence). Written as DNA, the CDR3 is TGCAGTGCTAGAGACCGGCGGGGCACCTACGAGCAGTACTTC. The encoded protein is CSARDRRGTYEQYF.

This clonotype appeared a few times. The chain couples TRBV7-6 to TRBJ2-2; no reliable D call. V was shortened by 2 bases and J by 15 bases, with 13 bases between the two germline ends. This CDR3 contains 12 residues. Germline CDR1 is SGHVS and CDR2 is FNYEAQ. The CDR3 DNA reads as TGTGCCAGCAGCTTAAGTTCAGGTGTGATGTTTTTT. It specifies CASSLSSGVMFF.

In its sample, this clonotype was seen a few times. This sequence may be a read error, since a much larger clone differs from it by one base. V and J are TRBV5-1 and TRBJ2-5, with 8 bases fitting TRBD1. The CDR3 consists of 13 residues. Losses at the gene ends were 3 bases for V and 2 bases for J; bases not matched to a gene: 0. CDR1 SGHRS and CDR2 YFSETQ come from the germline V gene. The CDR3 sequence is CASSWDRQETQYF. Here the CDR3 DNA reads TGCGCCAGCAGCTGGGACAGGCAAGAGACCCAGTACTTC.

J is TRBJ2-7 and V is TRBV7-2; the D gene is possibly TRBD1 (6 bases). The germline V gene has CDR1 SGHTA and CDR2 FQGNSA. The V end lost 5 bases, the J end lost 3 bases, and 17 bases lay between the germline ends. The CDR3 sequence is 15 residues long. CDR3 coding DNA: TGTGCCAGCAGCCAGGGCGCTGCAGGGGTCTACGAGCAGTACTTC. Protein: CASSQGAAGVYEQYF. Variable domain in full (rest from reference TRBV7-2 and TRBJ2-7): GAGVSQSPSNKVTEKGKDVELRCDPISGHTALYWYRQSLGQGLEFLIYFQGNSAPDKSGLPSDRFSAERTGGSVSTLTIQRTQQEDSAVYLCASSQGAAGVYEQYFGPGTRLTVT.

This clonotype was seen repeatedly, ten times or more. The rearrangement links TRBV12-3 or TRBV12-4 to TRBJ2-3; no clear D. The CDR3 extends over 13 amino acids. Trimming removed 1 base at V and 7 bases at J, with 9 bases between. The DNA of the CDR3 is TGTGCCAGCAGTTTAGTCGGCTCGAATACGCAGTATTTT. Translated, it gives CASSLVGSNTQYF.

The chain employs TRBV7-2 and TRBJ2-1, with 8 bases aligning to TRBD2. The CDR3 has 16 amino acids. Germline V lookup: CDR1 SGHTA, CDR2 FQGNSA. The J segment lost 4 bases and the V segment lost 1 base, leaving 6 bases of the junction unmatched. The CDR3 region is CASSLEAGGPYNEQFF. CDR3 sequence (DNA): TGTGCCAGCAGCTTAGAGGCGGGGGGCCCGTACAATGAGCAGTTCTTC.

V gene TRBV12-5 combines with J gene TRBJ2-5; D ambiguous. CDR1 and CDR2 (germline): LGHNT, FRNRAP. With 3 bases removed from V and 9 bases from J, the gap between germline ends came to 11 bases. The CDR3 sequence is 12 residues long. The CDR3, as DNA: TGTGCTAGTGGTTTCCCCCAGAGACCCCAGTACTTC. It specifies CASGFPQRPQYF.

This clonotype was observed a handful of times. The rearrangement joins TRBV29-1 to TRBJ2-3, with 7 bases identical to TRBD2. This CDR3 contains 12 residues. Germline V gene data show CDR1 as SQVTM and CDR2 as ANQGSEA. V dropped 7 bases and J dropped 4; count of bases not matched to a gene: 5. The CDR3 loop reads CSATRGADTQYF. CDR3 DNA sequence: TGCAGCGCCACTCGGGGGGCAGATACGCAGTATTTT.

About this clonotype: This may be a read error, as it is one base from a much larger clone. The CDR3 sequence is CASSRGGVTETQYF. In DNA, the CDR3 is TGCGCCAGCAGCCGAGGAGGTGTCACAGAGACGCAGTATTTT. V is TRBV4-1 and J is TRBJ2-3, with TRBD2 as a possible D gene (5 bases). The CDR3 has 14 amino acids. The germline gives CDR1 MGHRA, CDR2 YSYEKL.

CDR3 amino acids: CASSRRGIFNTGELFF. The CDR3 nucleotides are TGTGCCAGCAGTAGACGGGGCATCTTTAACACCGGGGAGCTGTTTTTT. This chain connects TRBV6-5 to TRBJ2-2; either TRBD1 or TRBD2 may supply D (5 bases each). Germline V CDR1 and CDR2: MNHEY, SVGAGI. This CDR3 has 16 residues. Trimming took 5 bases from V and 2 from J, leaving 15 bases between them.

As regards this clonotype: This clone may be a read error of a much larger clone one base away. This chain joins TRBV12-3 or TRBV12-4 and TRBJ1-6; TRBD1 matches 7 bases. Trimming at V came to 1 base and at J to 9 bases, leaving 3 bases not matched to a gene. This CDR3 is built from 14 residues. This chain's CDR3 is CASSLDRGRSPLHF. The CDR3 DNA follows: TGTGCCAGCAGTTTAGACAGGGGCCGTTCACCCCTCCACTTT.